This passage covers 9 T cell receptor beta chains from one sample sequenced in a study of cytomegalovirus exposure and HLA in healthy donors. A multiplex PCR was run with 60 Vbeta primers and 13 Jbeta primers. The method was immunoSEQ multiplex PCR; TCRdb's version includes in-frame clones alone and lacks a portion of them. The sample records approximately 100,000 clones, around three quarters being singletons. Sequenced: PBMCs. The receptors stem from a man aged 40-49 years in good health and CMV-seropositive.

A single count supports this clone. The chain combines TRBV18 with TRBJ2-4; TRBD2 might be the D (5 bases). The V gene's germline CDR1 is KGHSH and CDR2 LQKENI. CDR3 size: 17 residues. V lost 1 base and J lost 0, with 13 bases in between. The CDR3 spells CASSPRTGVKAKNIQYF. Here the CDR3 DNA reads TGTGCCAGCTCACCACGGACTGGGGTGAAAGCCAAAAACATTCAGTACTTC.

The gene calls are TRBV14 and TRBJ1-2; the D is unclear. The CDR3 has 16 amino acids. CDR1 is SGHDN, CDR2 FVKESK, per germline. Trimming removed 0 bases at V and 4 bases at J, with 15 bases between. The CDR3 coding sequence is TGTGCCAGCAGCCAAGATGTTACAGCAACCATCTATGGCTACACCTTC. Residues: CASSQDVTATIYGYTF.

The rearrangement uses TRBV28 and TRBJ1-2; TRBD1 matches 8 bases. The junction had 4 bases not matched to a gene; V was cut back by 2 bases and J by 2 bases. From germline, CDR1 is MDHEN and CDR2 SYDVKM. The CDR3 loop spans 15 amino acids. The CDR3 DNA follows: TGTGCCAGCAGTTTACCCCGGACAGGGAACTATGGCTACACCTTC. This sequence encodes CASSLPRTGNYGYTF.

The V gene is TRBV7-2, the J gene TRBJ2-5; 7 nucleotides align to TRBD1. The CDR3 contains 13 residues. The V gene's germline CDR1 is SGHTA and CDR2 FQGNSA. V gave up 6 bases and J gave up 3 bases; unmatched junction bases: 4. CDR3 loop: CASRTGTEETQYF. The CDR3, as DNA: TGTGCCAGCAGGACAGGGACCGAAGAGACCCAGTACTTC.

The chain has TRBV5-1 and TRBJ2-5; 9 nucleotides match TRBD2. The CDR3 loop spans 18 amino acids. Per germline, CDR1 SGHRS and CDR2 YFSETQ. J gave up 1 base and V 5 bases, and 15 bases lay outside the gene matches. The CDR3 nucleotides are TGCGCCAGCAGATCCGGAGGAGGTAGCGGGGGCCGCCAAGAGACCCAGTACTTC. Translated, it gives CASRSGGGSGGRQETQYF.

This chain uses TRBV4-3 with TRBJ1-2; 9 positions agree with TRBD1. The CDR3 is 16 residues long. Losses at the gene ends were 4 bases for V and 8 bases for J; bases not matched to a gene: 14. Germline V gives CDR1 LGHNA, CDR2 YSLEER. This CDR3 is CASSRGISGQGFGYTF. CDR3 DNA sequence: TGCGCCAGCAGCCGGGGAATCTCGGGACAGGGTTTCGGCTACACCTTC.

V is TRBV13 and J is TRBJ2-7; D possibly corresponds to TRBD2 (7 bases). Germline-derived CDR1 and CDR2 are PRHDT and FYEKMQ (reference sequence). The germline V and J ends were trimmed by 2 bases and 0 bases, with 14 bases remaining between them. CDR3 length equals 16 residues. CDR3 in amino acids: CASSLQGRGISYEQYF. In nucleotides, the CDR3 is TGTGCCAGCAGCTTACAGGGGCGGGGGATCTCCTACGAGCAGTACTTC.

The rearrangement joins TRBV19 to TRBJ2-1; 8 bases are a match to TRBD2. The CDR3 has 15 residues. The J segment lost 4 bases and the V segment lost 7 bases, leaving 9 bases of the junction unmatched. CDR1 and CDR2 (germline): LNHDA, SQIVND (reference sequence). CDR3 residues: CASTGGRGLYNEQFF. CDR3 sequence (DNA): TGTGCCAGTACGGGGGGGCGCGGGTTGTACAATGAGCAGTTCTTC.

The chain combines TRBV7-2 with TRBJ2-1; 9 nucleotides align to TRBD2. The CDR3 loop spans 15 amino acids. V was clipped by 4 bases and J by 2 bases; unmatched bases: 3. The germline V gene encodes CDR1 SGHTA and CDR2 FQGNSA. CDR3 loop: CASSSIAGAYNEQFF. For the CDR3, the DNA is TGTGCCAGCAGCTCAATAGCGGGGGCCTACAATGAGCAGTTCTTC.